The 11 T cell receptor beta chains below were found in one sample sequenced in a study of shared clonotypes between healthy human individuals. Produced via immunoSEQ multiplex PCR; TCRdb's table is partial and in-frame only. The repertoire has some 1,600,000 clones, 95% to 99% of them found once; the top ten carry approximately 0.44%. Sequenced: naive CD4+ T cells sorted from blood. Subset noted: CD45RA+ positively selected. All receptors derive from a man aged 25 to 45 in good health.

V and J are TRBV18 and TRBJ2-1; D gene ambiguous. V lost 0 bases and J lost 2, with 14 bases in between. Per germline, CDR1 KGHSH and CDR2 LQKENI. This CDR3 has 17 residues. The CDR3 reads CASSPPRTSQTYNEQFF. CDR3 bases: TGTGCCAGCTCACCACCCAGGACCAGCCAGACCTACAATGAGCAGTTCTTC.

This chain uses TRBV10-1 with TRBJ1-2; no clear D. CDR3 length: 13 amino acids. Germline V gene data show CDR1 as WNHNN and CDR2 as SYGVQD (reference sequence). V was pared by 7 bases and J by 0 bases, with 9 bases between. The CDR3 loop reads CASTGRANYGYTF. DNA of the CDR3: TGCGCCAGCACGGGCAGAGCTAACTATGGCTACACCTTC.

The chain recombines TRBV29-1 with TRBJ2-1, with 9 bases identical to TRBD2. There are 11 residues in the CDR3. Germline CDR1 and CDR2: SQVTM and ANQGSEA. The CDR3 spells CTDGTSYEQFF. CDR3 DNA sequence: TGCACTGACGGGACTAGCTATGAGCAGTTCTTC.

V gene TRBV14 combines with J gene TRBJ2-2, with 14 nucleotides matching TRBD2. The CDR3 covers 17 residues. V lost 5 bases to trimming and J lost 4 bases; unmatched junction nucleotides: 6. CDR1 SGHDN and CDR2 FVKESK come from the germline V gene. CDR3 sequence reads: CASSKGLAGVITGELFF. CDR3 DNA: TGTGCCAGCAGCAAGGGACTAGCGGGAGTTATCACCGGGGAGCTGTTTTTT.

The V gene is TRBV5-1, the J gene TRBJ2-3, with D tentatively TRBD1 (5 bases). The CDR3 is 16 amino acids. Germline V gene sequence: CDR1 SGHRS, CDR2 YFSETQ. Deletions cut 4 bases from V and 2 bases from J, with 17 bases between. CDR3 sequence: CASSLRSTALTDTQYF. The CDR3 region has the DNA TGCGCCAGCAGCCTCCGATCGACAGCCCTCACAGATACGCAGTATTTT.

The genes are TRBV2 and TRBJ2-7, with 10 bases aligning to TRBD2. The CDR3 totals 16 residues. J gave up 7 bases and V 6 bases, and 15 bases lay outside the gene matches. Germline assignment: CDR1 SNHLY and CDR2 FYNNEI. The CDR3 DNA follows: TGTGCCAGCAGCGACACCCCCCTAGCGGGAGCGGGTGAGCAGTACTTC. As protein: CASSDTPLAGAGEQYF.

V and J are TRBV5-1 and TRBJ2-7; TRBD2 aligns across 8 bases. The junction had 6 bases not matched to a gene; V was cut back by 4 bases and J by 6 bases. The length of the CDR3 is 13 residues. Germline loops: CDR1 SGHRS, CDR2 YFSETQ. CDR3 sequence: CASSGAGVGEQYF. CDR3 coding DNA: TGCGCCAGCAGCGGAGCGGGAGTTGGCGAGCAGTACTTC.

Regarding this clone: The germline gene is not matched at one end of the junction; a read error may be the cause. The chain employs TRBV7-7 and TRBJ2-3; 8 positions match TRBD1. The CDR3 runs to 13 residues. CDR1 is SSHAT and CDR2 is FNYEAQ in the germline V gene (reference sequence). The CDR3 nucleotides read TGTGCTAGCAGCTTCAGTTTACAGGGGGACCCGTATTTT. As protein: CASSFSLQGDPYF. Filled out from reference TRBV7-7 and TRBJ2-3, the complete variable domain reads GAGVSQSPRYKVTKRGQDVTLRCDPISSHATLYWYQQALGQGPEFLTYFNYEAQPDKSGLPSDRFSAERPEGSISTLTIQRTEQRDSAMYRCASSFSLQGDPYFGPGTRLTVL.

This clone showed up just once. This rearrangement joins TRBV10-3 to TRBJ1-4, with a weak D call TRBD1 (5 bases). Germline lookup yields CDR1 ENHRY and CDR2 SYGVKD. The V end was cut by 4 bases, the J end by 7 bases, with 13 bases between. CDR3 length: 14 amino acids. The CDR3 loop is CAISVGQVPEKLFF. CDR3 sequence (DNA): TGTGCCATCAGTGTGGGGCAGGTCCCTGAAAAACTGTTTTTT.

The chain has TRBV7-9 and TRBJ2-7; D unresolved. V was shortened by 4 bases and J by 9 bases, with 22 bases between the two germline ends. The germline V gene has CDR1 SEHNR and CDR2 FQNEAQ (reference sequence). The CDR3 runs 15 residues. As DNA, the CDR3 is TGTGCCAGCAGCTCGCTGGCAGGACCTTTACGAGGGCAGTACTTC. Its translation: CASSSLAGPLRGQYF.

The chain combines TRBV7-2 with TRBJ2-1; D uncertain. V lost 1 base to trimming and J lost 10 bases, with 5 bases between them. Germline V gives CDR1 SGHTA, CDR2 FQGNSA. The CDR3 runs 11 residues. CDR3 protein: CASSLVLEQFF. The CDR3 DNA reads as TGTGCCAGCAGCTTAGTACTAGAGCAGTTCTTC.